This is a list of T cell receptor beta chains from one sample in a study of T cell responses to AZD1222 COVID-19 vaccine. The table came from immunoSEQ multiplex PCR; TCRdb's copy has only in-frame clones and leaves some out. There are more than 50,000 clones in the sample; more than 65% occur only once, and around 20% lies in the top ten. The sample in question was peripheral blood, obtained on day 0 of AZD1222 vaccination. The receptors shown here come from an adult in good health. Both conserved end residues are part of each CDR3. The order of the fields is CDR3 DNA, CDR3 protein, clone size, J gene, V gene, D gene. A D gene is named only where the DNA matches it firmly. Clone size appears in some rows only: once, few, many, or a class for an expanded clone.

TGTGCCACCAGCAGAGACGAATGGGGGACCCTCGGGGGACGCGATGAGCAGTTCTTC CATSRDEWGTLGGRDEQFF NA TRBJ2-1 TRBV15 NA
TGTGCCAGCAGTCTAGGGGGAAACACCATATATTTT CASSLGGNTIYF NA TRBJ1-3 TRBV12-3/TRBV12-4 NA
TGCGCCAGCAGCTCCTACATCGCAACTAATGAAAAACTGTTTTTT CASSSYIATNEKLFF NA TRBJ1-4 TRBV5-1 NA
TGTGCCAGCAGTTTAAGACTAGCGGGTGCCAAAAACATTCAGTACTTC CASSLRLAGAKNIQYF NA TRBJ2-4 TRBV28 TRBD2
TGTGCCAGCTGCGTAGCGGGAGTTCGGGGGGAGCTGTTTTTT CASCVAGVRGELFF NA TRBJ2-2 TRBV28 TRBD2
TGTGCCACCTCCCCGGGACCTTTAGGAGGCTACACCTTC CATSPGPLGGYTF few TRBJ1-2 TRBV2 NA
TGTGCCAGCAGCCCAGGCAGGGTAACTGGAAACACCATATATTTT CASSPGRVTGNTIYF NA TRBJ1-3 TRBV5-5 NA
TGTGCCAGCAGCTTAGCGGCGGGAGCCAACAATGAGCAGTTCTTC CASSLAAGANNEQFF NA TRBJ2-1 TRBV11-3 TRBD2
TGTGCCAGCAGCGTGGAATTCTCTGGGGCCAACGTCCTGACTTTC CASSVEFSGANVLTF NA TRBJ2-6 TRBV6-5 NA
TGTGCCAGCAGTGAACTTACAGGGGGGAACACTGAAGCTTTCTTT CASSELTGGNTEAFF NA TRBJ1-1 TRBV25-1 TRBD1
TGTGCCAGCAGCCAAGAGCAGGGGCCGCGCTATGGCTACACCTTC CASSQEQGPRYGYTF NA TRBJ1-2 TRBV14 NA
TGTGCCAGCAGTGAAACCGGAGGTCAGCCCCAGCATTTT CASSETGGQPQHF NA TRBJ1-5 TRBV6-1 NA
TGCGCCAGCAGCCACGGACTAGCGGGAGGTCCAGATACGCAGTATTTT CASSHGLAGGPDTQYF once TRBJ2-3 TRBV4-1 TRBD2
TGCAGCGCTAGGGTAGGACAGGGAAACTATGGCTACACCTTC CSARVGQGNYGYTF NA TRBJ1-2 TRBV29-1 TRBD1